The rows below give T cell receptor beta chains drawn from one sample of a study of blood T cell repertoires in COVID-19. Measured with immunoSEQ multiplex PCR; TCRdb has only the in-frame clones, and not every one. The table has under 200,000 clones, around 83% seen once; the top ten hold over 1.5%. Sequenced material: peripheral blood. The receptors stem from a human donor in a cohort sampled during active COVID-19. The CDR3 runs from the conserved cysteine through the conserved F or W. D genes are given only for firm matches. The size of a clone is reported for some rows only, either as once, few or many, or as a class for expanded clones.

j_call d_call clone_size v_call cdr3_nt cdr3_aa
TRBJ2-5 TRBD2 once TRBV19 TGTGCCAGTAGTACGGGACTAGCCGGGACCCAGTACTTC CASSTGLAGTQYF
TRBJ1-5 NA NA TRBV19 TGTGCCAGTAGTATAGATCCACGGGGGGGGATTGGCAATCAGCCCCAGCATTTT CASSIDPRGGIGNQPQHF
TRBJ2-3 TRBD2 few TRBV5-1 TGCGCCAGCAGCCCCATAGCGGGGGGCACAGATACGCAGTATTTT CASSPIAGGTDTQYF
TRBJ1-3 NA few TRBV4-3 TGCGCCAGCAGCCAAGATCGGCCGGGGGCTGGAAACACCATATATTTT CASSQDRPGAGNTIYF
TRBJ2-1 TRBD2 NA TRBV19 TGTGCCAGTAGTATAAGACTAGCGGGGGCCTTCTACAATGAGCAGTTCTTC CASSIRLAGAFYNEQFF
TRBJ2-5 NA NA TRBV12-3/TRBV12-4 TGTGCCAGCAGCGGACAGATGGGGGAGACCCAGTACTTC CASSGQMGETQYF
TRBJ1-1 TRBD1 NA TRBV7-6 TGTGCCAGCAGCAAAGGGGGGGGACAGGGGACTGAAGCTTTCTTT CASSKGGGQGTEAFF
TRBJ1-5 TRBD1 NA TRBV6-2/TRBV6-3 TGTGCCAGCAGTTCCGGACAGGGCAGCAATCAGCCCCAGCATTTT CASSSGQGSNQPQHF
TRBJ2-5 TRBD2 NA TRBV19 TGTGCCAGTAGTGCCTCCGGGACTAGCGGCCAAGAGACCCAGTACTTC CASSASGTSGQETQYF
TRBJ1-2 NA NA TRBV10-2 TGCGCCAGCAGTGAGTCGAGCAGAGGGTATGGCTACACCTTC CASSESSRGYGYTF
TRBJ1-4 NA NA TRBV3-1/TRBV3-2 TGTGCCAGCAGCCAAGAGAGGCTCCCTGGTGAAAAACTGTTTTTT CASSQERLPGEKLFF
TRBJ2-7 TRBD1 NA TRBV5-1 TGCGCCAGCACCGACAGGGGAGGTACCTACGAGCAGTACTTC CASTDRGGTYEQYF
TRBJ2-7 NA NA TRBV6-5 TGTGCCGGACACCGGGACACCTACACCTACGAGCAGTACTTC CAGHRDTYTYEQYF